This entry is about one T cell receptor beta chain. Its antigen has not been determined. No clone much larger than this one lies a single base away; base qualities are absent. CDR1 and CDR2 are read off the germline V gene (reference sequence) as LGHDT and YNNKEL. The germline ends are 7 bases apart after V is trimmed by 1 base and J by 9 bases. From the cysteine through the phenylalanine, the CDR3 covers 11 amino acids. Only the CDR3 part of the read is kept: 33 bases, read in frame from the first base. The data belong to a study of CD8 T cells in ankylosing spondylitis (dated by TCRdb to about 2017). Regarding the research as a whole: To find TCR variants linked to disease, the study profiled T cell receptor beta repertoires in ankylosing spondylitis patients and healthy donors. The whole study cohort included 95 to 130 healthy donors and 25 or so ankylosing spondylitis patients. Samples of peripheral blood were taken, and for ankylosing spondylitis patients, synovial fluid was collected as well.

The run used an Illumina HiSeq 2500. TCR beta libraries were prepared by quantitative 5'-RACE with molecular barcodes. In the source study's methods: Disease-linked TCR variants were identified with a new computational method built on a probabilistic model of VDJ rearrangement. TCRdb reanalyzed the raw reads on its own, using fastp at Q25 for trimming and MiXCR for clone calling, and kept in-frame beta chains. Rows are unified per CDR3 protein, each entry keeping the most common DNA and genes. TCRdb assigned the V and J calls; the authors' analysis was not used. The sample profile shows fewer than 200,000 distinct CDR3 sequences; roughly 18% of them were found once. The biggest ten clones account for approximately 7.8% of the sample. Paper-wide results and their limitations: A TCR beta motif of several highly homologous amino acid variants appeared characteristic of blood from ankylosing spondylitis patients. Some of the motif variants had been reported before in the synovial fluid and blood of reactive arthritis patients, a finding that suggests common disease-initiation mechanisms. The disease-linked clones were reported to be significantly enriched in matched synovial fluid samples from ankylosing spondylitis patients. In peripheral blood, the disease-linked clones were found at relatively low frequencies and had a CD8+ phenotype.

The specimen was blood, either unsorted or a sorted T cell fraction (not recorded which). The origin of this receptor is a male donor with ankylosing spondylitis or in good health (not recorded which). This chain is built from TRBV3-1 and TRBJ2-7; no D gene call is confident. Read as DNA, the sequence is TGTGCCAGCAGCCAAGGAATCCCGCAGTACTTC. Its amino acids are CASSQGIPQYF.